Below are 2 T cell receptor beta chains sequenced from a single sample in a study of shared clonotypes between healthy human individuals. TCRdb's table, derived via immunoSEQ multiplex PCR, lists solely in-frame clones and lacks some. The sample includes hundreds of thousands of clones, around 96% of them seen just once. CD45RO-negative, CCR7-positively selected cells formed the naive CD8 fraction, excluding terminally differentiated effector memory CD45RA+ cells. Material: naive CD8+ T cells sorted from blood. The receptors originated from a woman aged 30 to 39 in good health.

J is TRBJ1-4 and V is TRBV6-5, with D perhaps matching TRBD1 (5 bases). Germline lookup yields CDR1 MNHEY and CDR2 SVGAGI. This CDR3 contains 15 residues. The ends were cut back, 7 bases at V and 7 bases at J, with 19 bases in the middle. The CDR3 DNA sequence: TGTGCCAGCACCCCCATGTTGGGGGGTTCTGAAAAACTGTTTTTT. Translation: CASTPMLGGSEKLFF.

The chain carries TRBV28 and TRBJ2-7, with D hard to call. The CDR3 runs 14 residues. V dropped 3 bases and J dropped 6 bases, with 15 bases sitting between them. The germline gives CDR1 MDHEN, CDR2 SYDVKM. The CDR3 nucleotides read TGTGCCAGCAGTTTGAGCACACCCGTGGGCGAGCAGTACTTC. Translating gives CASSLSTPVGEQYF.